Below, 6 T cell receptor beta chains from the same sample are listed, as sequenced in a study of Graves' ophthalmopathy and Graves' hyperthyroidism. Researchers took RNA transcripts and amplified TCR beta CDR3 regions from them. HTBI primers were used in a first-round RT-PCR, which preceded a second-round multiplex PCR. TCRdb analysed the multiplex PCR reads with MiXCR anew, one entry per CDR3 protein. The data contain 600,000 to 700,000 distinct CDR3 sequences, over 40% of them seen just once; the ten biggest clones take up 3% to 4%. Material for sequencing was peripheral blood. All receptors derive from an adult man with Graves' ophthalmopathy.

CDR3 DNA: TGTGCCAGCTTAGCGCGGGGCGAGCAGTACTTC. Encoded protein: CASLARGEQYF. The chain uses TRBV7-6 and TRBJ2-5, with a possible D match to TRBD2 (6 bases). The J call could be wrong; TRBJ2-7 is a better fit for the DNA end. Looked up from germline, CDR1 is SGHVS and CDR2 is FNYEAQ. The CDR3 runs to 11 residues.

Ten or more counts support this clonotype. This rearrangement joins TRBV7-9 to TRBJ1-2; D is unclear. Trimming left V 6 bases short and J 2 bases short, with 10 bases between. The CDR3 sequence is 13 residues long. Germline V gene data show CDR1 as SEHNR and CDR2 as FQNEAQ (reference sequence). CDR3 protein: CASSGGSNYGYTF. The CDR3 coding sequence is TGTGCCAGCAGTGGAGGATCCAACTATGGCTACACCTTC.

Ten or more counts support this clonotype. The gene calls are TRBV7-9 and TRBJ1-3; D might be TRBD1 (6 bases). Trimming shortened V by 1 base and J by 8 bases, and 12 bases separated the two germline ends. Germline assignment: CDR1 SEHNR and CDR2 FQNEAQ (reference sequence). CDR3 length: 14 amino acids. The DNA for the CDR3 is TGTGCCAGCAGCTTAGGGCCACACAGGGACACCATATATTTT. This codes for CASSLGPHRDTIYF.

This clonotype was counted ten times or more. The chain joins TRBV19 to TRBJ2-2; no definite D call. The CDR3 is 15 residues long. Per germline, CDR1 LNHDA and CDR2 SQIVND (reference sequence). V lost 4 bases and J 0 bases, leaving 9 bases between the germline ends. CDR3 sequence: CASSRIGTNTGELFF. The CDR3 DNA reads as TGTGCCAGTAGTAGAATAGGCACGAACACCGGGGAGCTGTTTTTT.

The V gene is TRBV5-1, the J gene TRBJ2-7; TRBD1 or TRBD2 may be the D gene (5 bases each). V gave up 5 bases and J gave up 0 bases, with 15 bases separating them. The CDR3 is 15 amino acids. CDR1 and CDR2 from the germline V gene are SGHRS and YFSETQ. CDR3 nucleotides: TGCGCCAGCAGGTTCGACGGGACGGTCTCCTACGAGCAGTACTTC. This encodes CASRFDGTVSYEQYF.

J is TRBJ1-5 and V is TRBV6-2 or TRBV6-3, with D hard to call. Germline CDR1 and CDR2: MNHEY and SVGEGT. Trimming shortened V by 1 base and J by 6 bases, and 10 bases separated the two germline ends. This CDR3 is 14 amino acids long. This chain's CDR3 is CASSYYGVGQPQHF. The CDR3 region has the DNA TGTGCCAGCAGTTACTACGGAGTAGGTCAGCCCCAGCATTTT.